This T cell receptor (beta chain) came from a study of shared clonotypes between healthy human individuals. Study overall: Samples came from a couple of female and a few male donors aged 18 to 49. Each donor's CD4 naive and CD4 memory cells filled three plates apiece, CD8 naive two, and CD8 memory one.

For this clone: Its antigen is not known.

V dropped 6 bases and J dropped 0; count of bases not matched to a gene: 10. The CDR3 is 18 residues long. The germline V gene has CDR1 LNHDA and CDR2 SQIVND (reference sequence). General observations from the study: Despite large depth, sorted-subset datasets appeared incompletely sequenced. The represented genetic and exposure-history diversity was limited by the small number of donors.

CD8 cells classed as naive were CD45RO-negative and positively selected for CCR7, excluding terminally differentiated effector memory CD45RA+ cells. This table comes from immunoSEQ multiplex PCR, and its TCRdb copy is limited to in-frame clones, with some not included. This table has roughly 810,000 clones, about 96% appearing once. This TCR was sampled from a man aged 25 to 40 in good health. The gene calls are TRBV19 and TRBJ2-7; TRBD2 matches 14 bases. The sample comprised naive CD8+ T cells sorted from blood. CDR3 DNA: TGTGCCAGTAGCCCCGCTGGACTAGCGGGAGGCGGCTCCTACGAGCAGTACTTC. This sequence encodes CASSPAGLAGGGSYEQYF. The complete variable domain, with remaining parts taken from reference TRBV19 and TRBJ2-7, reads DGGITQSPKYLFRKEGQNVTLSCEQNLNHDAMYWYRQDPGQGLRLIYYSQIVNDFQKGDIAEGYSVSREKKESFPLTVTSAQKNPTAFYLCASSPAGLAGGGSYEQYFGPGTRLTVT.